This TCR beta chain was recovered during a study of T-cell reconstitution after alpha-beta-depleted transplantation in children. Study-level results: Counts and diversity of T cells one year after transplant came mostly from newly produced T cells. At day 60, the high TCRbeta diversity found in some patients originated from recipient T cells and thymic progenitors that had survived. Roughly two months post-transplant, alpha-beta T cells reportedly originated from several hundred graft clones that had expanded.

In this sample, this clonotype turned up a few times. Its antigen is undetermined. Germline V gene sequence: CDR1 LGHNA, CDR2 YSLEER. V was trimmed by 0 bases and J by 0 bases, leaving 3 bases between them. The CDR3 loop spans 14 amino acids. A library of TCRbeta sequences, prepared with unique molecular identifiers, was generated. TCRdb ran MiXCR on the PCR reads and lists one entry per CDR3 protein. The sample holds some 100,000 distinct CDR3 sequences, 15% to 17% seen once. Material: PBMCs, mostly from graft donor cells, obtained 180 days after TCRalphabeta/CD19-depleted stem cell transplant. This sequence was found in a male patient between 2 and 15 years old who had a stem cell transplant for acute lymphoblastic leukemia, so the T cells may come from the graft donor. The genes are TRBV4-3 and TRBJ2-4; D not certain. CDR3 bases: TGCGCCAGCAGCCAAGACATAGCCAAAAACATTCAGTACTTC. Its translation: CASSQDIAKNIQYF.